This entry describes one T cell receptor beta chain. This entry belongs to a study of blood T cell repertoires in COVID-19. Study context: Italy, Spain and the United States were the sources of the convalescent and acute COVID-19 samples. PBMCs, B-cell-depleted T cells, or T cells provided the cDNA or gDNA that made up the material.

In the authors' workflow: Estimated nucleated cell counts came from reference gene primer amplification. Profiling relied on immunoSEQ multiplex PCR, and the TCRdb table lists in-frame clones only, not all of them. The V and J calls and clone size were taken over from that table, and D and trimming were inferred from the DNA. The sample lists under 250,000 clones; more than 70% were seen once. The sample comprised peripheral blood. This receptor was obtained from a man aged 35 to 55 with active or convalescent COVID-19.

DNA for the CDR3: TGTGCCAGCAGCCCTCGCGGGGGAGACACCGGGGAGCTGTTTTTT. This codes for CASSPRGGDTGELFF. V and J are TRBV7-9 and TRBJ2-2; 7 nucleotides agree with TRBD2. Germline V gene lookup returns CDR1 SEHNR and CDR2 FQNEAQ (reference sequence). The CDR3 has 15 amino acids. V lost 5 bases to trimming and J lost 3 bases; unmatched junction nucleotides: 6.